One TCR beta chain is described in this entry. CDR3 length: 16 amino acids. The V end lost 2 bases, the J end lost 5 bases, and 16 bases lay between the germline ends. Germline-derived CDR1 and CDR2 are KGHSH and LQKENI. The sample originates from a study of sequential checkpoint blockade in melanoma. The overall study: First-line arms were nivolumab then ipilimumab, or the reverse, randomized 1:1. After both sequences, patients received maintenance nivolumab.

Method: immunoSEQ multiplex PCR; TCRdb's copy keeps in-frame clones and lacks some. The profile shows about 27,000 clones, 75% to 80% of them singletons. Sample treatment: randomized to nivolumab then ipilimumab (arm A) or the reverse (arm B). Sorted cells were live CD3+CD8+, lacking CD19 and CD56, from PBMCs. V and J are TRBV18 and TRBJ1-5; no clear D gene. The receptor was isolated from a human donor with melanoma. The specimen comprised CD8+ T cells sorted from blood (inferred from file names), sampled from a patient given nivolumab and ipilimumab in sequence. This CDR3 is CASSPEGLGRHQPQHF. The CDR3 region has the DNA TGTGCCAGCTCACCAGAGGGTCTCGGACGGCATCAGCCCCAGCATTTT.